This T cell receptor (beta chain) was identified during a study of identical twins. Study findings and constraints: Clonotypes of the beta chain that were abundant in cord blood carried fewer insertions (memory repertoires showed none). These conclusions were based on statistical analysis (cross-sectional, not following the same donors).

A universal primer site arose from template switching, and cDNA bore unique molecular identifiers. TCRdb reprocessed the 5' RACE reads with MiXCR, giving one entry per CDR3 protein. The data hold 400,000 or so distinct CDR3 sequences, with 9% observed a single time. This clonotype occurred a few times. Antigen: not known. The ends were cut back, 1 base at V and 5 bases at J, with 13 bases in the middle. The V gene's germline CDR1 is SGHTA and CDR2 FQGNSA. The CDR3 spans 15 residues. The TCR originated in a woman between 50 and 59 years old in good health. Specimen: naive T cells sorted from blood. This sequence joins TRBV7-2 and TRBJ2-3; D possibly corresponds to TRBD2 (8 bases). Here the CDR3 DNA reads TGTGCCAGCAGCTTAGAGGGGGCGGGAGGAGATACGCAGTATTTT. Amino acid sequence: CASSLEGAGGDTQYF. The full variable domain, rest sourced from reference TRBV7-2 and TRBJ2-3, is GAGVSQSPSNKVTEKGKDVELRCDPISGHTALYWYRQSLGQGLEFLIYFQGNSAPDKSGLPSDRFSAERTGGSVSTLTIQRTQQEDSAVYLCASSLEGAGGDTQYFGPGTRLTVL.